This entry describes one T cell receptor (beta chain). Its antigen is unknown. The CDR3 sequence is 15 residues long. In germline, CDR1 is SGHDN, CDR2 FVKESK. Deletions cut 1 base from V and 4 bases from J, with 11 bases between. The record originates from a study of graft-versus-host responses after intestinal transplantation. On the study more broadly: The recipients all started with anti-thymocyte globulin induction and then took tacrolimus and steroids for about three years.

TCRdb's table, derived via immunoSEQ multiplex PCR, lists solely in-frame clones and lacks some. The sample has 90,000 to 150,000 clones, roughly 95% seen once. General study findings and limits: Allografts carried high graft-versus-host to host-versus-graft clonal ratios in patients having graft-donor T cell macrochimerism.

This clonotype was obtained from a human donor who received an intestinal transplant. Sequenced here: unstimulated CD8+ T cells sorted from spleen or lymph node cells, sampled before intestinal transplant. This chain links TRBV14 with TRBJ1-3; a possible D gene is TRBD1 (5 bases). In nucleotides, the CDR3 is TGTGCCAGCAGCCAAGGTGGAGGGGTCGGAAACACCATATATTTT. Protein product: CASSQGGGVGNTIYF.